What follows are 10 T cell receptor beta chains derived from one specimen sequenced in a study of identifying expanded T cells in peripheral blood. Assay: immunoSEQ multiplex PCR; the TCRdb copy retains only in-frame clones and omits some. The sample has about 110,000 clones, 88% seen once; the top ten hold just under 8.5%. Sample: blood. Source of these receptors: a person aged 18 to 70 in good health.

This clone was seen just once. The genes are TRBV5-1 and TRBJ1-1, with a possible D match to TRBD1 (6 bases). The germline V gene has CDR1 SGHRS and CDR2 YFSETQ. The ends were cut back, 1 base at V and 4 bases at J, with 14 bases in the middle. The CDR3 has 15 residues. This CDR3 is CASSLRTGTSTEAFF. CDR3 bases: TGCGCCAGCAGCTTGAGAACAGGGACGAGCACTGAAGCTTTCTTT.

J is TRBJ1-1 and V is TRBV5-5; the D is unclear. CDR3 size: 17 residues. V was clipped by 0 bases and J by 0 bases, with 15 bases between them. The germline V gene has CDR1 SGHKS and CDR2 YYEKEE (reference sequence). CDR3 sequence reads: CASSLEQAYFMNTEAFF. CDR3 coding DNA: TGTGCCAGCAGCTTGGAGCAGGCTTATTTTATGAACACTGAAGCTTTCTTT. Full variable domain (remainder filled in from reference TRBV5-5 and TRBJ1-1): DAGVTQSPTHLIKTRGQQVTLRCSPISGHKSVSWYQQVLGQGPQFIFQYYEKEERGRGNFPDRFSARQFPNYSSELNVNALLLGDSALYLCASSLEQAYFMNTEAFFGQGTRLTVV.

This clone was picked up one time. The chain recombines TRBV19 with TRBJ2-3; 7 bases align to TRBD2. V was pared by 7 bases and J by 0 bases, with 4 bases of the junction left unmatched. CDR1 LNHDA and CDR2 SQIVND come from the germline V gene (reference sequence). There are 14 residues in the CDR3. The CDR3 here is CASNFGRSTDTQYF. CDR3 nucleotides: TGTGCCAGTAACTTCGGGAGGAGCACAGATACGCAGTATTTT.

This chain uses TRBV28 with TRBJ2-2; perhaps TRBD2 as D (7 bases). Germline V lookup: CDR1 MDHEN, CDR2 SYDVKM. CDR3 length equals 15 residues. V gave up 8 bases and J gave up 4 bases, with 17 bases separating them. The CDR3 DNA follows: TGTGCCAGCCGATTAGGGGGAGGGCCCACCGGGGAGCTGTTTTTT. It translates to CASRLGGGPTGELFF.

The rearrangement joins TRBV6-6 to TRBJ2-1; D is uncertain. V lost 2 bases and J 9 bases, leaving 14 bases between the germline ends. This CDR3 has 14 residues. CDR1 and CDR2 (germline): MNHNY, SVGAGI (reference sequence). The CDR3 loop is CASSYEPTPPEQFF. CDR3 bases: TGTGCCAGCAGTTACGAACCAACCCCTCCTGAGCAGTTCTTC.

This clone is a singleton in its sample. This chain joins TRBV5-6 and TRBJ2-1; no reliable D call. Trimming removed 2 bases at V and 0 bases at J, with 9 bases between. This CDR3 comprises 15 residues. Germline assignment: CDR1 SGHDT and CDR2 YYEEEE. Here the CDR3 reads CASSLYETSYNEQFF. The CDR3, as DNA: TGTGCCAGCAGCTTATATGAGACCTCCTACAATGAGCAGTTCTTC.

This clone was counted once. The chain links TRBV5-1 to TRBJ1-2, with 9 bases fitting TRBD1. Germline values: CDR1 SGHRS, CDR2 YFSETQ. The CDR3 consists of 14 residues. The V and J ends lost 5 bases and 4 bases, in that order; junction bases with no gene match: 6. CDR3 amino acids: CASSAGQGGYGYTF. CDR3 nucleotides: TGCGCCAGCAGTGCGGGACAGGGTGGCTATGGCTACACCTTC.

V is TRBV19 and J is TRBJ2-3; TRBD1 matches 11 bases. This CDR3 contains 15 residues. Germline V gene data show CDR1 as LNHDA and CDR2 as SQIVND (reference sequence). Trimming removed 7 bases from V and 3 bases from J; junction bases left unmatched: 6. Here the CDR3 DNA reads TGTGCCAGTAATTCGGGACAGGGGGGAACAGATACGCAGTATTTT. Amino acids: CASNSGQGGTDTQYF.

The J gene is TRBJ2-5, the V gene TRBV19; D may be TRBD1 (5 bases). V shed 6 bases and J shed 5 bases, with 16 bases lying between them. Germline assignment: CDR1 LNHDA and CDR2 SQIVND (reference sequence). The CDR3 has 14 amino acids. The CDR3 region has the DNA TGTGCCAGTAGCCGAAGTGCAGGGTTGGAGACCCAGTACTTC. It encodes CASSRSAGLETQYF.

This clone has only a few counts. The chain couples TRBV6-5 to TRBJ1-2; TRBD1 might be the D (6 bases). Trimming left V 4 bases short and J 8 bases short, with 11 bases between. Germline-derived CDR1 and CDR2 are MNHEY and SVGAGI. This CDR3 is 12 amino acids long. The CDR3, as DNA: TGTGCCAGCAGTTCCCTCGGGGGCGGCTACACCTTC. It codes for CASSSLGGGYTF.